These T cell receptor beta chains were read from a single sample in a study of EBV T-cell therapy then PD-1 blockade in nasopharyngeal carcinoma. Sequencing was performed with immunoSEQ multiplex PCR; in TCRdb, only in-frame clones are kept and a portion is missing. Seen here are about 14,000 clones, approximately 81% observed once, and the top ten hold about 34%. These TCRs' antigens remain unknown. The starting material was CD8+ T cells from blood, obtained around day 99 from a patient whose treatment included autologous EBV-specific T cells and nivolumab. All receptors derive from a man between 40 and 49 years old with nasopharyngeal carcinoma. Each CDR3 is given with its conserved first and last residue. The D gene is left open where the match is weak. The size entry is marked missing in some rows and otherwise reads once, few, many or a size class.

NA TRBD1 TRBJ2-5 TRBV7-3 CASSPINAGQGGETQYF TGTGCCAGCAGCCCTATTAACGCGGGACAGGGAGGGGAGACCCAGTACTTC
once NA TRBJ1-6 TRBV6-4 CASSVETGGNSPLHF TGTGCCAGCAGTGTGGAAACAGGCGGGAATTCACCCCTCCACTTT
NA TRBD1 TRBJ1-6 TRBV15 CATRGTGAVNSPLHF TGTGCCACCAGAGGGACAGGGGCTGTTAATTCACCCCTCCACTTT
NA NA TRBJ2-7 TRBV2 CASRGGWGGPYEQYF TGTGCCAGCAGGGGGGGTTGGGGGGGGCCCTACGAGCAGTACTTC
NA TRBD1 TRBJ2-1 TRBV6-2/TRBV6-3 CASSFGQDYNEQFF TGTGCCAGCAGTTTCGGACAGGACTACAATGAGCAGTTCTTC
NA NA TRBJ2-4 TRBV28 CASSGLYLGKNIQYF TGTGCCAGCAGTGGGTTGTACCTAGGCAAAAACATTCAGTACTTC
NA NA TRBJ2-7 TRBV13 CASSKTGPASSYEQYF TGTGCCAGCAGCAAAACGGGACCTGCGAGCTCCTACGAGCAGTACTTC
NA NA TRBJ2-1 TRBV5-5 CASRVSYNEQFF TGTGCCAGCAGGGTCTCCTACAATGAGCAGTTCTTC
NA NA TRBJ2-2 TRBV2 CASLTRRPGELFF TGTGCCAGTTTAACCCGTCGACCCGGGGAGCTGTTTTTT
NA NA TRBJ2-2 TRBV29-1 CSGIRAGELFF TGCAGCGGTATCAGGGCCGGGGAGCTGTTTTTT
NA TRBD1 TRBJ2-7 TRBV11-1 CASSLGQVSAYEQYF TGTGCCAGCAGCTTGGGACAGGTTAGCGCCTACGAGCAGTACTTC
NA NA TRBJ2-1 TRBV5-1 CASSFRGQYNEQFF TGCGCCAGCAGCTTTAGAGGACAGTACAATGAGCAGTTCTTC
NA NA TRBJ2-7 TRBV9 CASSRQRGYEQYF TGTGCCAGCAGTCGACAGAGGGGCTACGAGCAGTACTTC
NA TRBD2 TRBJ2-1 TRBV4-3 CASSQDIPPGLAVNEQFF TGCGCCAGCAGCCAAGACATCCCCCCGGGACTAGCGGTGAATGAGCAGTTCTTC
NA NA TRBJ2-1 TRBV18 CASSRSENSYNEQFF TGTGCCAGCTCAAGATCAGAGAATTCCTACAATGAGCAGTTCTTC
NA NA TRBJ1-1 TRBV4-3 CASSQDSVGKAFF TGCGCCAGCAGCCAAGATTCTGTAGGGAAAGCTTTCTTT
once TRBD1 TRBJ2-7 TRBV7-3 CASSLGQGPAEQYF TGTGCCAGCAGCTTAGGACAGGGGCCCGCCGAGCAGTACTTC
NA NA TRBJ2-7 TRBV4-3 CASSQDRVRYEQYF TGCGCCAGCAGCCAAGACAGGGTCCGCTACGAGCAGTACTTC
few TRBD2 TRBJ2-1 TRBV19 CASSIGPSGIYEQFF TGTGCCAGTAGTATAGGGCCTAGCGGGATCTATGAGCAGTTCTTC
NA NA TRBJ2-2 TRBV19 CATEGYTGELFF TGTGCCACCGAGGGGTACACCGGGGAGCTGTTTTTT
NA NA TRBJ2-3 TRBV7-6 CASSSLRSSAQYF TGTGCCAGCAGCTCACTCCGGTCCTCTGCGCAGTATTTT
NA NA TRBJ2-6 TRBV4-3 CASSQESVSGANVLTF TGCGCCAGCAGCCAAGAATCCGTCTCTGGGGCCAACGTCCTGACTTTC
NA NA TRBJ2-2 TRBV6-2/TRBV6-3 CASSFLNTGELFF TGTGCCAGCAGTTTTTTGAACACCGGGGAGCTGTTTTTT
NA NA TRBJ2-2 TRBV5-6 CASSLPGPFSNTGELFF TGTGCCAGCAGCTTGCCGGGTCCCTTTTCGAACACCGGGGAGCTGTTTTTT
NA NA TRBJ1-2 TRBV18 CASSTQSAYGYTF TGTGCCAGCTCAACCCAGTCCGCCTATGGCTACACCTTC
once TRBD1 TRBJ1-5 TRBV6-2/TRBV6-3 CASSYADRAEYSNQPQHF TGTGCCAGCAGTTACGCGGACAGGGCCGAGTATAGCAATCAGCCCCAGCATTTT
NA NA TRBJ1-6 TRBV5-5 CASSLAGRGGEDNSPLHF TGTGCCAGCAGCTTGGCCGGTAGAGGGGGGGAGGATAATTCACCCCTCCACTTT
NA TRBD2 TRBJ2-2 TRBV15 CATSRGLAGDTGELFF TGTGCCACCAGCAGAGGGTTAGCGGGGGACACCGGGGAGCTGTTTTTT
NA NA TRBJ1-2 TRBV12-3/TRBV12-4 CASSLGGFDGYTF TGTGCCAGCAGTTTAGGGGGTTTCGACGGCTACACCTTC
NA NA TRBJ2-1 TRBV7-6 CASSLARFNEQFF TGTGCCAGCAGCTTAGCCCGGTTCAATGAGCAGTTCTTC
NA NA TRBJ1-2 TRBV28 CASSFRGGLNYGYTF TGTGCCAGCAGTTTTAGGGGAGGGCTTAACTATGGCTACACCTTC
NA TRBD1 TRBJ1-1 TRBV9 CASSPQTGTNTEAFF TGTGCCAGCAGCCCCCAGACAGGGACGAACACTGAAGCTTTCTTT
NA NA TRBJ2-6 TRBV7-9 CASSLEGAGANVLTF TGTGCCAGCAGCTTAGAGGGGGCTGGGGCCAACGTCCTGACTTTC
NA TRBD1 TRBJ1-1 TRBV3-1/TRBV3-2 CASSQEQGRTEAFF TGTGCCAGCAGCCAAGAACAGGGGAGAACTGAAGCTTTCTTT
NA TRBD2 TRBJ2-7 TRBV7-9 CASSPPGGLYEQYF TGTGCCAGCAGCCCCCCGGGGGGGCTTTACGAGCAGTACTTC
NA NA TRBJ1-4 TRBV4-3 CASSQDLMGASNEKLFF TGCGCCAGCAGCCAAGATTTAATGGGGGCTTCTAATGAAAAACTGTTTTTT
NA NA TRBJ1-6 TRBV27 CASSSAWGAAYNSPLHF TGTGCCAGCAGCTCGGCCTGGGGGGCGGCCTATAATTCACCCCTCCACTTT
NA NA TRBJ2-2 TRBV2 CASSLYRTGELFF TGTGCCAGCAGCCTATACAGAACCGGGGAGCTGTTTTTT
NA NA TRBJ2-3 TRBV14 CASSQDSLDTQYF TGTGCCAGCAGCCAAGATTCGTTAGATACGCAGTATTTT
NA NA TRBJ2-3 TRBV10-3 CAISDSGLDTQYF TGTGCCATCAGTGATTCTGGACTTGATACGCAGTATTTT
NA NA TRBJ2-1 TRBV9 CASSVGGGNNEQFF TGTGCCAGCAGCGTAGGAGGTGGGAACAATGAGCAGTTCTTC
few NA TRBJ1-1 TRBV2 CASSMEGHKNTEAFF TGTGCCAGCAGTATGGAGGGACACAAGAACACTGAAGCTTTCTTT
NA NA TRBJ1-1 TRBV6-2/TRBV6-3 CASSYPGLTEAFF TGTGCCAGCAGTTACCCCGGGTTGACTGAAGCTTTCTTT
once NA TRBJ2-5 TRBV4-1 CASSQVRGARGKTQYF TGCGCCAGCAGCCAAGTTCGGGGGGCCAGGGGAAAGACCCAGTACTTC
NA NA TRBJ2-7 TRBV9 CASSVGGSYEQYF TGTGCCAGCAGCGTAGGAGGGAGCTACGAGCAGTACTTC
NA TRBD1 TRBJ2-3 TRBV6-6 CASSRTGADTQYF TGTGCCAGCAGTCGAACAGGGGCGGATACGCAGTATTTT
NA NA TRBJ1-2 TRBV2 CASSPSRAANKGYGYTF TGTGCCAGCAGCCCCTCGCGGGCGGCGAATAAGGGCTATGGCTACACCTTC
NA TRBD1 TRBJ2-7 TRBV12-3/TRBV12-4 CASRRQGVYEQYF TGTGCCAGCAGACGACAGGGGGTTTACGAGCAGTACTTC
NA NA TRBJ1-1 TRBV9 CASSVVSARHLNTEAFF TGTGCCAGCAGCGTAGTTTCAGCGCGACACCTGAACACTGAAGCTTTCTTT
NA NA TRBJ2-5 TRBV5-1 CASSLEPSILQETQYF TGCGCCAGCAGCTTGGAACCTAGCATCCTACAAGAGACCCAGTACTTC
few NA TRBJ1-5 TRBV2 CASSEVQVGNQPQHF TGTGCCAGCAGTGAAGTACAGGTCGGCAATCAGCCCCAGCATTTT
NA TRBD1 TRBJ2-7 TRBV7-9 CASGGQAYEQYF TGTGCCAGCGGAGGACAGGCCTACGAGCAGTACTTC
NA NA TRBJ1-6 TRBV2 CASSEEGVRSPLHF TGTGCCAGCAGTGAAGAGGGAGTCCGTTCACCCCTCCACTTT
NA NA TRBJ2-2 TRBV13 CASSLGFDTGELFF TGTGCCAGCAGCTTAGGATTTGACACCGGGGAGCTGTTTTTT
NA TRBD1 TRBJ2-3 TRBV6-4 CASSETPGQGEDTQYF TGTGCCAGCAGTGAGACTCCGGGACAGGGAGAAGATACGCAGTATTTT
few NA TRBJ2-3 TRBV7-2 CASSLQGTLADTQYF TGTGCCAGCAGCTTACAAGGGACTCTAGCAGATACGCAGTATTTT
NA TRBD2 TRBJ2-2 TRBV9 CASSPDTGGTGELFF TGTGCCAGCAGCCCCGATACGGGGGGCACCGGGGAGCTGTTTTTT